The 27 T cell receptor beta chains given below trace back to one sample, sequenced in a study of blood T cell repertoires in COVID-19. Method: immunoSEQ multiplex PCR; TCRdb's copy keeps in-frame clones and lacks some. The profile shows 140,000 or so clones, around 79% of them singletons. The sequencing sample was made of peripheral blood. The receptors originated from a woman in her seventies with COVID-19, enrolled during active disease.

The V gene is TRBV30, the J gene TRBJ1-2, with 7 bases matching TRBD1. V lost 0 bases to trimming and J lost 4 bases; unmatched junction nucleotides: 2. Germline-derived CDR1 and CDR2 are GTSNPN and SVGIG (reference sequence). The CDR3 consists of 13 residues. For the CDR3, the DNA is TGTGCCTGGAGTGTAGAGGGGGCCTATGGCTACACCTTC. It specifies CAWSVEGAYGYTF.

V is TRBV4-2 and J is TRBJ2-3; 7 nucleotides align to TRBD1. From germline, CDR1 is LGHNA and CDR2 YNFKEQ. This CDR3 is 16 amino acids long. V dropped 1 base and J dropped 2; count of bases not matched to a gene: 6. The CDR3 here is CASSQGIQGFTDTQYF. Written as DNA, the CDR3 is TGTGCCAGCAGCCAAGGGATACAGGGGTTCACAGATACGCAGTATTTT.

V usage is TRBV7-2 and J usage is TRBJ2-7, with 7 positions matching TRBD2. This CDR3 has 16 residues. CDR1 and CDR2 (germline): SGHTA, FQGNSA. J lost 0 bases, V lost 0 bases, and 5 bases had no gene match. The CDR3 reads CASSLAGGEGSYEQYF. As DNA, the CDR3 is TGTGCCAGCAGCTTAGCCGGCGGGGAGGGCTCCTACGAGCAGTACTTC.

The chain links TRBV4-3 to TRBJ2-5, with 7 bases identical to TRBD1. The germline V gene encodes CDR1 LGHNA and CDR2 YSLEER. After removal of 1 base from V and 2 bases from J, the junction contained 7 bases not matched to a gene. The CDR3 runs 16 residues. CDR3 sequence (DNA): TGCGCCAGCAGCCAAGGCACTGGGGGACAGCAAGAGACCCAGTACTTC. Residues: CASSQGTGGQQETQYF.

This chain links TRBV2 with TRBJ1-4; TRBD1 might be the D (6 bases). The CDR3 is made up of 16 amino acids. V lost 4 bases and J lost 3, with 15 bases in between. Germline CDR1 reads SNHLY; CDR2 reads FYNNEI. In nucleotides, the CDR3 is TGTGCCAGCAGTGGGACCCTTGGACAGCCTAATGAAAAACTGTTTTTT. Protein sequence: CASSGTLGQPNEKLFF.

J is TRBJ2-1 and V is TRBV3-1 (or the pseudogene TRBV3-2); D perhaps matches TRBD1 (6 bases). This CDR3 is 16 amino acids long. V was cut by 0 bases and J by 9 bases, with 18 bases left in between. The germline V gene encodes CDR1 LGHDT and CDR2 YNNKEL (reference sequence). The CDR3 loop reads CASSQEGRGPTGEQFF. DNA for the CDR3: TGTGCCAGCAGCCAAGAAGGCAGGGGCCCTACCGGTGAGCAGTTCTTC.

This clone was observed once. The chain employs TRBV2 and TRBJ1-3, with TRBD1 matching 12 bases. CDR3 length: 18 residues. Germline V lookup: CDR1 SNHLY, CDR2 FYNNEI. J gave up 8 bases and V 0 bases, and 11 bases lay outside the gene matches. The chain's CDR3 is CASSEASGTGGSRDTIYF. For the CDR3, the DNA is TGTGCCAGCAGTGAAGCTTCGGGGACAGGGGGCTCGAGGGACACCATATATTTT.

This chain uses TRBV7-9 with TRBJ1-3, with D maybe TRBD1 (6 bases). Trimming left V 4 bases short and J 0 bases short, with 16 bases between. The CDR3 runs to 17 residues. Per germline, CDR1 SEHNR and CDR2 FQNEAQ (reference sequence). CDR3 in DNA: TGTGCCAGCAGCTCGAATAACCCAGGGGCCTCTGGAAACACCATATATTTT. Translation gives CASSSNNPGASGNTIYF.

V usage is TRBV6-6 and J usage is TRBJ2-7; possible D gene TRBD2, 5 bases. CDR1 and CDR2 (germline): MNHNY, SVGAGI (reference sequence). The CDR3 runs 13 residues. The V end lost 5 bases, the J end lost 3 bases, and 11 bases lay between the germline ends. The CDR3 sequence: CASSAAGHYEQYF. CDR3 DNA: TGTGCCAGCAGTGCCGCGGGCCACTACGAGCAGTACTTC.

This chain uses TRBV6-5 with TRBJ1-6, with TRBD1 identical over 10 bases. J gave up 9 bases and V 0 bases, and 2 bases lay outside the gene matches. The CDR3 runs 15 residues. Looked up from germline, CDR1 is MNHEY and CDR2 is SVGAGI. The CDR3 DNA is TGTGCCAGCAGTTACTCCGGACAGGGGGGTTCACCCCTCCACTTT. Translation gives CASSYSGQGGSPLHF.

This chain's CDR3 is CSASDRKGTDTQYF. In DNA, the CDR3 is TGCAGTGCTAGTGATCGCAAGGGGACAGATACGCAGTATTTT. V usage is TRBV20-1 and J usage is TRBJ2-3; D is possibly TRBD1 (5 bases). Trimming cost V 3 bases and J 3 bases, with 13 bases left between them. The CDR3 has 14 amino acids. From germline, CDR1 is DFQATT and CDR2 SNEGSKA (reference sequence).

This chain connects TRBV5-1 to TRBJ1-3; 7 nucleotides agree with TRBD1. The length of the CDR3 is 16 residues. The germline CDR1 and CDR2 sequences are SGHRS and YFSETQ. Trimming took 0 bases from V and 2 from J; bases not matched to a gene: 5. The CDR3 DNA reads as TGCGCCAGCAGCTTGGCCACAGGGGAAACTGGAAACACCATATATTTT. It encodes CASSLATGETGNTIYF.

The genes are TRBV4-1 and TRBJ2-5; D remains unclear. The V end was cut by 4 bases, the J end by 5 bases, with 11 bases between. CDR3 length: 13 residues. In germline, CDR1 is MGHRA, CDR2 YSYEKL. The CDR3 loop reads CASSRLLRETQYF. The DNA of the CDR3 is TGCGCCAGCAGCCGATTATTGAGGGAGACCCAGTACTTC.

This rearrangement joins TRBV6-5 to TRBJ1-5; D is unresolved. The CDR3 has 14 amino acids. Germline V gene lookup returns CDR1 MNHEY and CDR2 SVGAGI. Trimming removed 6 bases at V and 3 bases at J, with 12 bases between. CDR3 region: CASRPGRDNQPQHF. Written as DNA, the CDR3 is TGTGCCAGCAGACCCGGACGGGACAATCAGCCCCAGCATTTT.

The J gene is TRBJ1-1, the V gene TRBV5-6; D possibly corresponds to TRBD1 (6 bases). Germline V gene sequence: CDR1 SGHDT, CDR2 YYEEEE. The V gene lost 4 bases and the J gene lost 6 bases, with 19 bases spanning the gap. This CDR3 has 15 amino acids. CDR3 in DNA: TGTGCCAGCAGCCAGCCGGGGGGGCGGAGCGCTGAAGCTTTCTTT. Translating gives CASSQPGGRSAEAFF.

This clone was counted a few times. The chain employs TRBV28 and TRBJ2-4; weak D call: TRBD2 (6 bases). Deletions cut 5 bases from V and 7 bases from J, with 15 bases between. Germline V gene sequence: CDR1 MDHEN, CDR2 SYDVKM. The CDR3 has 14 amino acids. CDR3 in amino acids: CASSRHGGGNIQYF. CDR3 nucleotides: TGTGCCAGCAGTAGGCACGGTGGGGGGAACATTCAGTACTTC.

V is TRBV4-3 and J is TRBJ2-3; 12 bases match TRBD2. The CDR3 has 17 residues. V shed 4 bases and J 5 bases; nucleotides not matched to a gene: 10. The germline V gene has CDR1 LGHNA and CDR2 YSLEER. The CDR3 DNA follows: TGCGCCAGCAGCCGAACTAGCGGGGGGACTATTCAAGATACGCAGTATTTT. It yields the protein CASSRTSGGTIQDTQYF.

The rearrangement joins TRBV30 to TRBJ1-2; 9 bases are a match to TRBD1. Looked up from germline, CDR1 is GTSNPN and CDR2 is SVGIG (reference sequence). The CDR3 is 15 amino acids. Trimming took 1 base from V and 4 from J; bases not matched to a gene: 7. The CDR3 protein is CAWSGPGQGLYGYTF. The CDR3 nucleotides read TGTGCCTGGAGTGGACCGGGACAGGGCCTCTATGGCTACACCTTC. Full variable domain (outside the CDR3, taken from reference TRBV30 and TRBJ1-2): SQTIHQWPATLVQPVGSPLSLECTVEGTSNPNLYWYRQAAGRGLQLLFYSVGIGQISSEVPQNLSASRPQDRQFILSSKKLLLSDSGFYLCAWSGPGQGLYGYTFGSGTRLTVV.

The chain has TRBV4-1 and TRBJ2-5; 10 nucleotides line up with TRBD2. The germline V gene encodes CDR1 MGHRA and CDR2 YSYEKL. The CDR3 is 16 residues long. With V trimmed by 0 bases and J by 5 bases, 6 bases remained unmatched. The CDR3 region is CASSQEPSGGGETQYF. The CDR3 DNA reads TGCGCCAGCAGCCAAGAGCCTAGCGGGGGAGGCGAGACCCAGTACTTC.

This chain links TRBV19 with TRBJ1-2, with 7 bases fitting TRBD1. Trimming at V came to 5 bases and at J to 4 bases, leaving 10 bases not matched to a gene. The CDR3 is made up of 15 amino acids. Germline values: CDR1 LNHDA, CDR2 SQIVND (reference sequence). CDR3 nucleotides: TGTGCCAGTAGTTCCCGACAGGGCGGGATCTATGGCTACACCTTC. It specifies CASSSRQGGIYGYTF.

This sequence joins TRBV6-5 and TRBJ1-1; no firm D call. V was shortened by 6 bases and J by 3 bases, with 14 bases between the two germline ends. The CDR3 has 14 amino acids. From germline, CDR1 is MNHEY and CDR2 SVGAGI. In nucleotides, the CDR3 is TGTGCCAGCAGCCCCCCCCGGGGTGACACTGAAGCTTTCTTT. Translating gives CASSPPRGDTEAFF.

DNA for the CDR3: TGTGCCAGCAGTTCCCTTAGGAGGCACACCTACGAGCAGTACTTC. It specifies CASSSLRRHTYEQYF. This sequence joins TRBV6-5 and TRBJ2-7, with D possibly TRBD2 on 5 matching bases. Trimming stripped 4 bases from V and 2 bases from J, with 15 bases between. Germline V gene sequence: CDR1 MNHEY, CDR2 SVGAGI. The CDR3 spans 15 residues.

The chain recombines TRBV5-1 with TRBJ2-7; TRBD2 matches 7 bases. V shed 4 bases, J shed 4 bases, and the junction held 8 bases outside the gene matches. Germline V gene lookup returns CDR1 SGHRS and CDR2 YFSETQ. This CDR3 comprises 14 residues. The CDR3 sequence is CASSPASGLYEQYF. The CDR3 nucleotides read TGCGCCAGCAGCCCGGCTAGCGGCCTATACGAGCAGTACTTC.

The CDR3 spells CASSSWGGADTEAFF. The CDR3 DNA sequence: TGTGCCAGCTCCTCGTGGGGGGGCGCGGACACTGAAGCTTTCTTT. This chain connects TRBV28 to TRBJ1-1, with D maybe TRBD1 (6 bases). Germline lookup yields CDR1 MDHEN and CDR2 SYDVKM. CDR3 size: 15 residues. V was clipped by 8 bases and J by 3 bases, with 19 bases between them.

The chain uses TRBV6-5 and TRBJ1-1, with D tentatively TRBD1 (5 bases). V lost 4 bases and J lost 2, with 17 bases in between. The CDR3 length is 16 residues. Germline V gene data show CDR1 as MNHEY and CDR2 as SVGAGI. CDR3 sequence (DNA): TGTGCCAGCAGTTTCCGCCCTGGCAGGGTAAACACTGAAGCTTTCTTT. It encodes CASSFRPGRVNTEAFF.

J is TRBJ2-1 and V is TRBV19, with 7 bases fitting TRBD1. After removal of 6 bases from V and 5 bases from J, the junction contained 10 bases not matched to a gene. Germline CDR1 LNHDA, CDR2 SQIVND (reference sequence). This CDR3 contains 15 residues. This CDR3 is CASSRGQKQDNEQFF. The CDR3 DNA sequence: TGTGCCAGTAGCCGGGGACAGAAACAAGACAATGAGCAGTTCTTC.

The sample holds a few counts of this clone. This CDR3 is CASSLKQGSSYEQYF. The DNA of the CDR3 is TGTGCCAGCAGCTTGAAACAGGGGAGCTCCTACGAGCAGTACTTC. The chain combines TRBV11-1 with TRBJ2-7, with 7 bases matching TRBD1. The germline V gene encodes CDR1 SGHAT and CDR2 FQDESV (reference sequence). J was trimmed by 0 bases and V by 3 bases; bases with no gene match: 5. The CDR3 loop spans 15 amino acids.